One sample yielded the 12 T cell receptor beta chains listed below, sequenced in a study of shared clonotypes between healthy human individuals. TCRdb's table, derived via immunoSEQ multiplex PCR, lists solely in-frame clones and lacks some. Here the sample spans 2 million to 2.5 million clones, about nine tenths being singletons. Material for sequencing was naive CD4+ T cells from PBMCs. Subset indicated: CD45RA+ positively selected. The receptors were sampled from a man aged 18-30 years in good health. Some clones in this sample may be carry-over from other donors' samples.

As DNA, the CDR3 is TGTGCCAGCTCACCACCCCAACCGGGACAGGTTCTGACCCAGTACTTC. This codes for CASSPPQPGQVLTQYF. V is TRBV18 and J is TRBJ2-5, with 8 positions matching TRBD1. The CDR3 length is 16 residues. Germline CDR1 is KGHSH and CDR2 is LQKENI. V lost 0 bases and J lost 7; bases outside the gene matches: 10. Looking up the rest from reference TRBV18 and TRBJ2-5 gives the full variable domain: NAGVMQNPRHLVRRRGQEARLRCSPMKGHSHVYWYRQLPEEGLKFMVYLQKENIIDESGMPKERFSAEFPKEGPSILRIQQVVRGDSAAYFCASSPPQPGQVLTQYFGPGTRLLVL.

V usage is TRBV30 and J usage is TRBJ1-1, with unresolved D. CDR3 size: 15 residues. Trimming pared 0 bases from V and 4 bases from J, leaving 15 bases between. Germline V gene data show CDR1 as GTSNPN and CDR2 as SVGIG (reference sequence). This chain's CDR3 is CAWSVRLQRRTEAFF. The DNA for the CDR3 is TGTGCCTGGAGTGTACGCCTACAGCGGCGCACTGAAGCTTTCTTT.

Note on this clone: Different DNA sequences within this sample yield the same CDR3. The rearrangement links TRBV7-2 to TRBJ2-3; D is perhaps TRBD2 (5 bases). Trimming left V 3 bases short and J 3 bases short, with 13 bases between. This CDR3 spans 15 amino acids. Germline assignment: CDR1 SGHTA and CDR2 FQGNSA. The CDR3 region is CASSLLSSGTDTQYF. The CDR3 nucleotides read TGTGCCAGCAGCTTGCTCTCCTCGGGAACAGATACGCAGTATTTT.

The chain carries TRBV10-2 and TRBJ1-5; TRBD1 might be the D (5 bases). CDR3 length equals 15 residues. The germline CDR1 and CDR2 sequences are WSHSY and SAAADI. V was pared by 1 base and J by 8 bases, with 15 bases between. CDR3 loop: CASSEYSRVREPQHF. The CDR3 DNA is TGCGCCAGCAGTGAGTATTCCAGGGTGAGGGAGCCCCAGCATTTT.

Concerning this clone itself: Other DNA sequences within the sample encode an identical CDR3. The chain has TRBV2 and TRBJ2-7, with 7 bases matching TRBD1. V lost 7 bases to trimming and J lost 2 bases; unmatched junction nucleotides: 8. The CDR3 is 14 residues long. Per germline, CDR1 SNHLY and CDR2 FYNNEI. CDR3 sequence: CASTWDRATYEQYF. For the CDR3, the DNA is TGTGCCAGCACCTGGGACAGAGCTACCTACGAGCAGTACTTC.

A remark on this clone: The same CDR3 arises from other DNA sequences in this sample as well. The DNA of the CDR3 is TGTGCCAGCAGCTTGCAGCAAGAGACCCAGTACTTC. Translating it yields CASSLQQETQYF. The V and J genes are TRBV5-4 and TRBJ2-5, with no clear D. Trimming took 1 base from V and 2 from J, leaving 3 bases between them. The CDR3 is 12 amino acids. CDR1 and CDR2 from the germline V gene are SGHNT and YYREEE (reference sequence).

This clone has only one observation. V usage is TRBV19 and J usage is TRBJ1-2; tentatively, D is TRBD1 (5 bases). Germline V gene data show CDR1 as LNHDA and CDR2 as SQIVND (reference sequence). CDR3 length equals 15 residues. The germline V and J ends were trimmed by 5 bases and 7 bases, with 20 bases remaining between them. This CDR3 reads CASSLPGRRFGGYTF. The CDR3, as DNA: TGTGCCAGTAGTCTCCCGGGACGGCGGTTTGGTGGCTACACCTTC.

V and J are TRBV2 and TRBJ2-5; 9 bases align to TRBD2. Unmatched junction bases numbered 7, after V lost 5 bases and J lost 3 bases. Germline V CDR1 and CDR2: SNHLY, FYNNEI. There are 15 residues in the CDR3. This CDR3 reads CASSYQGLAEETQYF. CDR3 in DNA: TGTGCCAGCAGTTATCAGGGACTAGCAGAAGAGACCCAGTACTTC.

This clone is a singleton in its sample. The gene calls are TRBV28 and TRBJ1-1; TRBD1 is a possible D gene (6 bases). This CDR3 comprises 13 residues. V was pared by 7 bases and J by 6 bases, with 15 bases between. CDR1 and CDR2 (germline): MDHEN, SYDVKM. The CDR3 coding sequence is TGTGCCAGCACCAAGGGGGGTTCCGCTGAAGCTTTCTTT. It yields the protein CASTKGGSAEAFF.

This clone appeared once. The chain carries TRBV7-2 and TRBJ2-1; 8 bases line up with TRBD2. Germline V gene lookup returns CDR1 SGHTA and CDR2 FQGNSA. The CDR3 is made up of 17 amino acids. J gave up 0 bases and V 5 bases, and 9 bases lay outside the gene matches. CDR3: CASSLLLGGGSYNEQFF. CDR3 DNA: TGTGCCAGCAGCCTGCTACTCGGGGGGGGCTCCTACAATGAGCAGTTCTTC.

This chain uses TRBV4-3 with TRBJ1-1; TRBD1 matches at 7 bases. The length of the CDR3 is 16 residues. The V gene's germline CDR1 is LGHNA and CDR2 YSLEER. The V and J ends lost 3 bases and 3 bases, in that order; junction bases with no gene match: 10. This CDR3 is CASSQADRALDTEAFF. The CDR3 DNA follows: TGCGCCAGCAGCCAGGCTGACAGGGCGCTTGACACTGAAGCTTTCTTT.

The CDR3 DNA is TGCGCCAGCAGCTTGGCCTTTGGAGCGATAGATACGCAGTATTTT. It yields the protein CASSLAFGAIDTQYF. The chain combines TRBV5-1 with TRBJ2-3; no clear D. CDR1 is SGHRS, CDR2 YFSETQ, per germline. This CDR3 is built from 15 residues. V gave up 0 bases and J gave up 5 bases, with 13 bases separating them. Full variable domain (outside the CDR3, taken from reference TRBV5-1 and TRBJ2-3): KAGVTQTPRYLIKTRGQQVTLSCSPISGHRSVSWYQQTPGQGLQFLFEYFSETQRNKGNFPGRFSGRQFSNSRSEMNVSTLELGDSALYLCASSLAFGAIDTQYFGPGTRLTVL.